Below are 32 T cell receptor beta chains sequenced from a single sample in a study of T cell repertoires in cytomegalovirus infection. From the reads, TCRdb called clonotypes with MiXCR, one entry per CDR3 protein. This sample carries under 150,000 distinct CDR3 sequences, less than 9.5% of them seen once, and the ten largest clones take around 9.1%. Material for sequencing was PBMCs. The receptors originated from a human donor in good health (CMV status not recorded). Some clones in this sample may be carry-over from other donors' samples.

This clonotype has a count of ten or more. V gene TRBV7-9 combines with J gene TRBJ1-2; no clear D gene. The germline V gene encodes CDR1 SEHNR and CDR2 FQNEAQ (reference sequence). This CDR3 region has 14 residues. Trimming left V 5 bases short and J 8 bases short, with 18 bases between. The CDR3 DNA is TGTGCCAGCAGCCAAATCCCAGACGTTATAGGCTACACCTTC. Its protein is CASSQIPDVIGYTF. Full variable domain (missing parts from reference TRBV7-9 and TRBJ1-2): DTGVSQNPRHKITKRGQNVTFRCDPISEHNRLYWYRQTLGQGPEFLTYFQNEAQLEKSRLLSDRFSAERPKGSFSTLEIQRTEQGDSAMYLCASSQIPDVIGYTFGSGTRLTVV.

In this sample, this clonotype turned up a few times. The chain employs TRBV5-1 and TRBJ2-1; 8 nucleotides agree with TRBD1. The J segment lost 7 bases and the V segment lost 4 bases, leaving 4 bases of the junction unmatched. Germline V CDR1 and CDR2: SGHRS, YFSETQ. The CDR3 runs 13 residues. The CDR3 bases are TGCGCCAGCAGCCCGTACAGGGGGAATGAGCAGTTCTTC. Amino acid sequence: CASSPYRGNEQFF.

This clonotype has ten or more counts. The DNA for the CDR3 is TGTGCCAGCAGTTTAGGGCGGGGGATCACAGATACGCAGTATTTT. It codes for CASSLGRGITDTQYF. This sequence joins TRBV12-3 or TRBV12-4 and TRBJ2-3, with 7 bases lining up with TRBD2. The CDR3 is made up of 15 amino acids. V trimming: 1 base; J trimming: 2 bases; junction bases outside the gene matches: 3.

As concerns this clonotype: The junction departs from germline at one end; a sequencing error may be responsible. The chain couples TRBV4-1 to TRBJ2-2, with TRBD2 as a possible D gene (5 bases). Germline loops: CDR1 MGHRA, CDR2 YSYEKL. The CDR3 has 17 residues. The CDR3 protein is CASSQDGNGANTGELFF. The CDR3, as DNA: TGTGCCAGCAGCCAAGATGGGAACGGGGCGAACACCGGGGAGCTGTTTTTT.

This clonotype was detected ten times or more. The V call is TRBV28, the J call TRBJ1-1; 7 bases line up with TRBD1. Unmatched junction bases numbered 2, after V lost 5 bases and J lost 8 bases. This CDR3 region has 11 residues. CDR1 is MDHEN and CDR2 is SYDVKM in the germline V gene. DNA of the CDR3: TGTGCCAGCAGTAGGGGGCTAGAAGCTTTCTTT. This encodes CASSRGLEAFF.

This clonotype came up many times. The CDR3 DNA is TGCAGTGCTAGTGGGGGACAGGGGGACGGCTACACCTTC. This gives the protein CSASGGQGDGYTF. The chain carries TRBV20-1 and TRBJ1-2, with 11 bases identical to TRBD1. The junction had 5 bases not matched to a gene; V was cut back by 3 bases and J by 8 bases. The CDR3 has 13 amino acids. Germline V gene lookup returns CDR1 DFQATT and CDR2 SNEGSKA (reference sequence).

This clonotype was seen only a few times. V usage is TRBV18 and J usage is TRBJ2-1; D is uncertain. The CDR3 is 15 amino acids. The V gene's germline CDR1 is KGHSH and CDR2 LQKENI. The ends were cut back, 3 bases at V and 3 bases at J, with 12 bases in the middle. The CDR3 loop is CASSPARERYNEQFF. Written as DNA, the CDR3 is TGTGCCAGCTCACCGGCGCGAGAACGCTACAATGAGCAGTTCTTC. Variable domain in full (rest from reference TRBV18 and TRBJ2-1): NAGVMQNPRHLVRRRGQEARLRCSPMKGHSHVYWYRQLPEEGLKFMVYLQKENIIDESGMPKERFSAEFPKEGPSILRIQQVVRGDSAAYFCASSPARERYNEQFFGPGTRLTVL.

The chain combines TRBV6-5 with TRBJ1-2, with unresolved D. Germline V gene data show CDR1 as MNHEY and CDR2 as SVGAGI. The CDR3 has 13 residues. Trimming left V 6 bases short and J 4 bases short, with 12 bases between. This CDR3 is CASRTTALYGYTF. Written as DNA, the CDR3 is TGTGCCAGCAGAACGACGGCACTCTATGGCTACACCTTC.

This clonotype was picked up many times. In DNA form, the CDR3 reads TGTGCCAGCAGCTTAGCGCCCAGGGGATCCGGGGAGCTGTTTTTT. Translated: CASSLAPRGSGELFF. The rearrangement joins TRBV7-8 to TRBJ2-2; D may be TRBD1 (6 bases). The germline V and J ends were trimmed by 0 bases and 6 bases, with 11 bases remaining between them. The CDR3 is 15 amino acids. Germline-derived CDR1 and CDR2 are SGHVS and FQNEAQ.

This clonotype was observed many times. The chain joins TRBV7-2 to TRBJ2-4; 8 bases are shared with TRBD2. Germline CDR1 reads SGHTA; CDR2 reads FQGNSA. The CDR3 is 16 residues long. J was trimmed by 11 bases and V by 4 bases; bases with no gene match: 16. Here the CDR3 DNA reads TGTGCCAGCAGCTCCGGGACCGACTTGCGGGGGGTGTTTCAGTACTTC. This translates into CASSSGTDLRGVFQYF.

This sequence joins TRBV12-3 or TRBV12-4 and TRBJ2-5; 8 bases are a match to TRBD1. The CDR3 has 13 residues. V dropped 6 bases and J dropped 5; count of bases not matched to a gene: 5. CDR3 in amino acids: CASRPTGDETQYF. The CDR3 nucleotides are TGTGCCAGCAGGCCGACAGGGGACGAGACCCAGTACTTC.

This clonotype was counted at least ten times. V and J are TRBV28 and TRBJ1-3; D ambiguous. Between the trimmed V and J ends, which lost 6 bases and 0 bases, there was a span of 18 bases. Germline-derived CDR1 and CDR2 are MDHEN and SYDVKM. The CDR3 loop spans 17 amino acids. DNA for the CDR3: TGTGCCAGCAGATTTCGAGGACGGCGCAACTCTGGAAACACCATATATTTT. This sequence encodes CASRFRGRRNSGNTIYF.

The V gene is TRBV27, the J gene TRBJ1-1, with TRBD1 as a possible D gene (6 bases). Per germline, CDR1 MNHEY and CDR2 SMNVEV (reference sequence). This CDR3 spans 14 amino acids. Trimming removed 4 bases at V and 1 base at J, with 10 bases between. Here the CDR3 reads CASSSLTGNTEAFF. In nucleotides, the CDR3 is TGTGCCAGCAGTTCTCTGACAGGGAACACTGAAGCTTTCTTT.

In its sample, this clonotype was seen many times. The CDR3, as DNA: TGTGCCAGCAGTGAGGGCACTGCGGACACTGAAGCTTTCTTT. Translating gives CASSEGTADTEAFF. The genes are TRBV2 and TRBJ1-1, with D uncertain. The CDR3 runs to 14 residues. V gave up 3 bases and J gave up 3 bases, with 11 bases separating them. Germline V CDR1 and CDR2: SNHLY, FYNNEI.

There are many counts of this clonotype. This chain uses TRBV4-1 with TRBJ2-1, with D maybe TRBD2 (5 bases). The germline V gene encodes CDR1 MGHRA and CDR2 YSYEKL. The CDR3 spans 14 residues. Trimming took 4 bases from V and 9 from J, leaving 16 bases between them. For the CDR3, the DNA is TGCGCCAGCAGCCTAAGTCCTAGCCGGGGTGAGCAGTTCTTC. Encoded protein: CASSLSPSRGEQFF.

This clonotype has ten or more counts. The rearrangement joins TRBV11-2 to TRBJ1-1; D gene uncertain. CDR3 length equals 15 residues. The ends were cut back, 3 bases at V and 0 bases at J, with 11 bases in the middle. The germline V gene has CDR1 SGHAT and CDR2 FQNNGV. The CDR3 protein is CASSLSAEMNTEAFF. Written as DNA, the CDR3 is TGTGCCAGCAGCTTGAGTGCGGAAATGAACACTGAAGCTTTCTTT.

The chain uses TRBV7-6 and TRBJ1-2; D might be TRBD1 (5 bases). The CDR3 has 15 amino acids. V shed 2 bases and J shed 4 bases, with 14 bases lying between them. Germline V gene sequence: CDR1 SGHVS, CDR2 FNYEAQ. The CDR3 protein is CASSLTQGVVYGYTF. The CDR3 nucleotides read TGTGCCAGCAGCTTAACGCAGGGAGTCGTCTATGGCTACACCTTC. Full variable domain (outside the CDR3, taken from reference TRBV7-6 and TRBJ1-2): GAGVSQSPRYKVTKRGQDVALRCDPISGHVSLYWYRQALGQGPEFLTYFNYEAQQDKSGLPNDRFSAERPEGSISTLTIQRTEQRDSAMYRCASSLTQGVVYGYTFGSGTRLTVV.

This clonotype was counted many times. J is TRBJ2-2 and V is TRBV20-1; a possible D gene is TRBD2 (7 bases). CDR3 length: 13 amino acids. Per the germline V gene, CDR1 is DFQATT and CDR2 is SNEGSKA (reference sequence). The V gene lost 3 bases and the J gene lost 7 bases, with 12 bases spanning the gap. Written as DNA, the CDR3 is TGCAGTGCTAGTCGGGGGGCAGTCGGGGAGCTGTTTTTT. This translates into CSASRGAVGELFF.

This clonotype was recorded many times. The chain has TRBV28 and TRBJ1-6, with D perhaps TRBD1 (5 bases). Trimming took 1 base from V and 5 from J, leaving 12 bases between them. Looked up from germline, CDR1 is MDHEN and CDR2 is SYDVKM. This CDR3 is built from 16 residues. Here the CDR3 reads CASSLYPGLNNSPLHF. In DNA form, the CDR3 reads TGTGCCAGCAGTTTATATCCGGGGCTGAATAATTCACCCCTCCACTTT.

This clonotype was seen many times. The CDR3 coding sequence is TGTGCCAGCAGCTTGGGACAGGGGATGGGTCAGCCCCAGCATTTT. Translated, it gives CASSLGQGMGQPQHF. The chain is built from TRBV28 and TRBJ1-5; 10 bases fit TRBD1. The germline gives CDR1 MDHEN, CDR2 SYDVKM. J was trimmed by 6 bases and V by 6 bases; bases with no gene match: 8. There are 15 residues in the CDR3.

The table lists this clonotype with many counts. The chain employs TRBV10-3 and TRBJ2-7; 13 bases align to TRBD2. V lost 11 bases, J lost 2 bases, and 9 bases stayed unmatched. The CDR3 is 15 residues long. The germline gives CDR1 ENHRY, CDR2 SYGVKD. The CDR3, as DNA: TGTGCCGCTGGATACACTAGCGGGGGGGCCTACGAGCAGTACTTC. It encodes CAAGYTSGGAYEQYF.

At least ten counts were recorded for this clonotype. The chain combines TRBV28 with TRBJ2-3; D gene unclear. Germline V gene sequence: CDR1 MDHEN, CDR2 SYDVKM. The length of the CDR3 is 14 residues. Trimming took 3 bases from V and 6 from J, leaving 13 bases between them. The CDR3 spells CASSFSGPGDTQYF. CDR3 nucleotides: TGTGCCAGCAGTTTTTCCGGACCTGGGGATACGCAGTATTTT.

There are many counts of this clonotype. The chain carries TRBV2 and TRBJ2-7; TRBD2 aligns across 10 bases. Trimming took 7 bases from V and 3 from J; bases not matched to a gene: 9. The CDR3 length is 15 residues. Germline V lookup: CDR1 SNHLY, CDR2 FYNNEI. CDR3 DNA: TGTGCCAGCAAACCACCTAGCGGGGGATTCTACGAGCAGTACTTC. This translates into CASKPPSGGFYEQYF.

In this sample, this clonotype turned up many times. The rearrangement joins TRBV7-2 to TRBJ2-7, with D perhaps matching TRBD2 (5 bases). The CDR3 totals 13 residues. Trimming stripped 5 bases from V and 5 bases from J, with 13 bases between. Germline V gives CDR1 SGHTA, CDR2 FQGNSA. Here the CDR3 DNA reads TGTGCCAGCAGCCCCCCCGGGATCCACGAGCAGTACTTC. It specifies CASSPPGIHEQYF.

This clonotype was detected ten times or more. This sequence joins TRBV12-3 or TRBV12-4 and TRBJ1-5; tentative D call: TRBD1 (5 bases). Trimming stripped 2 bases from V and 6 bases from J, with 14 bases between. This CDR3 has 15 amino acids. CDR3 protein: CASSLPGGGGQPQHF. CDR3 nucleotides: TGTGCCAGCAGTTTACCGGGGGGGGGAGGTCAGCCCCAGCATTTT.

The rearrangement links TRBV28 to TRBJ1-3; TRBD1 matches at 9 bases. The germline CDR1 and CDR2 sequences are MDHEN and SYDVKM. The CDR3 has 17 amino acids. Trimming removed 4 bases from V and 1 base from J; junction bases left unmatched: 8. CDR3 residues: CASSYFQDRGSGNTIYF. The CDR3 region has the DNA TGTGCCAGCAGTTACTTTCAGGACAGGGGTTCTGGAAACACCATATATTTT. The full variable domain, with the rest looked up from reference TRBV28 and TRBJ1-3, is DVKVTQSSRYLVKRTGEKVFLECVQDMDHENMFWYRQDPGLGLRLIYFSYDVKMKEKGDIPEGYSVSREKKERFSLILESASTNQTSMYLCASSYFQDRGSGNTIYFGEGSWLTVV.

The V gene is TRBV19, the J gene TRBJ2-1; D gene ambiguous. Germline V lookup: CDR1 LNHDA, CDR2 SQIVND (reference sequence). The CDR3 consists of 15 residues. V gave up 2 bases and J gave up 8 bases, with 16 bases separating them. CDR3 in amino acids: CASSIILGVRDEQFF. Written as DNA, the CDR3 is TGTGCCAGTAGTATAATTTTGGGTGTTCGGGATGAGCAGTTCTTC.

Only a few counts were recorded for this clonotype. This sequence joins TRBV7-9 and TRBJ1-1, with D maybe TRBD1 (5 bases). The V gene's germline CDR1 is SEHNR and CDR2 FQNEAQ (reference sequence). CDR3 size: 15 residues. V was pared by 7 bases and J by 0 bases, with 15 bases between. This chain's CDR3 is CASNFGGGVNTEAFF. The CDR3 nucleotides are TGTGCCAGCAACTTCGGGGGAGGGGTGAACACTGAAGCTTTCTTT.

This clonotype occurred many times. V and J are TRBV3-1 and TRBJ2-3; no clear D gene. The CDR3 is 14 residues long. Germline CDR1 reads LGHDT; CDR2 reads YNNKEL (reference sequence). V was trimmed by 2 bases and J by 5 bases, leaving 11 bases between them. Written as DNA, the CDR3 is TGTGCCAGCAGCCAATTAAGAGGACGAGATACGCAGTATTTT. Encoded protein: CASSQLRGRDTQYF.

Many counts were recorded for this clonotype. The rearrangement links TRBV7-3 to TRBJ1-1; tentative D call: TRBD1 (5 bases). The CDR3 has 14 amino acids. The V end was cut by 5 bases, the J end by 4 bases, with 14 bases between. Germline CDR1 reads SGHTA; CDR2 reads FQGTGA. The CDR3 DNA reads TGTGCCAGCAGCCCGTCGGGGGTGGGCACTGAAGCTTTCTTT. Translating gives CASSPSGVGTEAFF.

This clonotype was detected a few times. The gene calls are TRBV7-9 and TRBJ2-7; no firm D call. This CDR3 spans 13 amino acids. V was clipped by 3 bases and J by 5 bases, with 11 bases between them. Germline V gene data show CDR1 as SEHNR and CDR2 as FQNEAQ (reference sequence). This CDR3 is CASSLGSWDEQYF. The CDR3 DNA reads TGTGCCAGCAGCTTGGGTAGCTGGGACGAGCAGTACTTC. Full variable domain (rest looked up from reference TRBV7-9 and TRBJ2-7): DTGVSQNPRHKITKRGQNVTFRCDPISEHNRLYWYRQTLGQGPEFLTYFQNEAQLEKSRLLSDRFSAERPKGSFSTLEIQRTEQGDSAMYLCASSLGSWDEQYFGPGTRLTVT.

Notes on this clonotype: Being one base from a much bigger clone, this may be a read error. The rearrangement links TRBV5-1 to TRBJ2-5; no reliable D call. Looked up from germline, CDR1 is SGHRS and CDR2 is YFSETQ. This CDR3 has 13 residues. The CDR3 region has the DNA TGCGCCAGCAGCTTGAGGAACCAAGAGAACCAGTACTTC. Translating it yields CASSLRNQENQYF.